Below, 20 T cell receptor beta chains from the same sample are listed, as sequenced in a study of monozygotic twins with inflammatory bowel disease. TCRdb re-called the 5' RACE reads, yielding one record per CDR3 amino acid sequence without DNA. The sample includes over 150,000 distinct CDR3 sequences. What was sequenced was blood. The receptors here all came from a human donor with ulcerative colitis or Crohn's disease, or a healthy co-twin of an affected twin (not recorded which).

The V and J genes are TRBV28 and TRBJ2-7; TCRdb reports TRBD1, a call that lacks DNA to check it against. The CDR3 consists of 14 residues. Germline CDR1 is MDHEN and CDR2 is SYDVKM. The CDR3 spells CASSLLAGVDEQYF.

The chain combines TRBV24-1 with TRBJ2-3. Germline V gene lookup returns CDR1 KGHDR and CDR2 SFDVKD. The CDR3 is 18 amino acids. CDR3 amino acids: CATSDLSGASRSTDTQYF.

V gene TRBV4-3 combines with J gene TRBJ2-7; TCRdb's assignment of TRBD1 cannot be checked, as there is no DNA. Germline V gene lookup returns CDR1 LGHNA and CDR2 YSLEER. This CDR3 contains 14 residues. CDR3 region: CASSQAGQGYEQYF.

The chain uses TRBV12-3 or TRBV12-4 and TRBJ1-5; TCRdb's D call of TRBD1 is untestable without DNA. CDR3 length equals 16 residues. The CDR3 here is CASSPSPGQYNQPQHF.

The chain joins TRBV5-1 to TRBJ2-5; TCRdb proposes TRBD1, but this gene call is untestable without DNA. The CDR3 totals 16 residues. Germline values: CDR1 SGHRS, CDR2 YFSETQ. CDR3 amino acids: CASSSPGGVYQETQYF. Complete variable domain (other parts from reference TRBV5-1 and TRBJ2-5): KAGVTQTPRYLIKTRGQQVTLSCSPISGHRSVSWYQQTPGQGLQFLFEYFSETQRNKGNFPGRFSGRQFSNSRSEMNVSTLELGDSALYLCASSSPGGVYQETQYFGPGTRLLVL.

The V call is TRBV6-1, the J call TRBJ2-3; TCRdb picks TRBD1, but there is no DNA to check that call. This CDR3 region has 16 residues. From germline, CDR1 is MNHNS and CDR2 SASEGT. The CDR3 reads CASRSRSRGYTDTQYF.

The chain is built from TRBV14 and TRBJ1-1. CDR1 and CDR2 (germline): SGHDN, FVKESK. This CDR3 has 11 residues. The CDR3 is CASSSGPQTFF.

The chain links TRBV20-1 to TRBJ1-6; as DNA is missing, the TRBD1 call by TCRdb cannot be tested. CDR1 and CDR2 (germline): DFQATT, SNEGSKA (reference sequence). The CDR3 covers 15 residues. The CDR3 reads CSARGNRGRNSPLHF.

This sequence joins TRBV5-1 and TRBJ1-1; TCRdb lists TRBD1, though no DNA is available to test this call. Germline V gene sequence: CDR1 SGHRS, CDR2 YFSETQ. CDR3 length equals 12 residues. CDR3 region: CASSYTREEAFF. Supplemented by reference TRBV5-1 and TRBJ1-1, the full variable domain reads KAGVTQTPRYLIKTRGQQVTLSCSPISGHRSVSWYQQTPGQGLQFLFEYFSETQRNKGNFPGRFSGRQFSNSRSEMNVSTLELGDSALYLCASSYTREEAFFGQGTRLTVV.

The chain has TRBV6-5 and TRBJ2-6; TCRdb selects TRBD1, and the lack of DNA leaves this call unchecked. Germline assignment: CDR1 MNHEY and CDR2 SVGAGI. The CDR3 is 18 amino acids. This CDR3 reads CASSYSRQFSSGANVLTF.

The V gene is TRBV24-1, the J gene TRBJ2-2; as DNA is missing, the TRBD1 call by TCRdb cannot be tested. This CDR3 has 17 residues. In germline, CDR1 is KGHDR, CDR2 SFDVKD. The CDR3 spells CATSDDNQGAGTGELFF.

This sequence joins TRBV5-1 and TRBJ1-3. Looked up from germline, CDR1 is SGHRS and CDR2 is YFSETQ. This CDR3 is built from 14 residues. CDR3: CASRNNTSGNTIYF.

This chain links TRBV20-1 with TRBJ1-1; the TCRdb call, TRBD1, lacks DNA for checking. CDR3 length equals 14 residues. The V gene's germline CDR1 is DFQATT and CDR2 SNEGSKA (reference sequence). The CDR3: CSAREPGGNTEAFF.

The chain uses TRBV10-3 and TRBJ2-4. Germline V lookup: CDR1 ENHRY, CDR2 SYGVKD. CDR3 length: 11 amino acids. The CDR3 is CAISNKNIQYF.

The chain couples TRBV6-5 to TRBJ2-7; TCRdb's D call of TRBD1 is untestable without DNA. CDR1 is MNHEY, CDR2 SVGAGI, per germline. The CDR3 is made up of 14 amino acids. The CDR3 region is CASSWDSSTYEQYF.

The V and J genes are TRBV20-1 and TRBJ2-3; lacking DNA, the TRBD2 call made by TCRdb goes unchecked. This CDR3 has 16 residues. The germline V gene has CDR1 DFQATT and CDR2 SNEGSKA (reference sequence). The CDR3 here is CSARQDLAGVTDTQYF.

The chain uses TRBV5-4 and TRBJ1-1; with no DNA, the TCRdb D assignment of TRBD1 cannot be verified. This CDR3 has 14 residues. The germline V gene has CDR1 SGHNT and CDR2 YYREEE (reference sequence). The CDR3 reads CASSRSGGDTEAFF.

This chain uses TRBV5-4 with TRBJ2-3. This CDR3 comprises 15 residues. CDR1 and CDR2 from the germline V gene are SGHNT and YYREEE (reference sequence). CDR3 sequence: CASSLATSGTDTQYF.

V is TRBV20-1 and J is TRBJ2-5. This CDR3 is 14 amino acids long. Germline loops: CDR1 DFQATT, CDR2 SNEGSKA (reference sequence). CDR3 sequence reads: CSASGWMNQETQYF.

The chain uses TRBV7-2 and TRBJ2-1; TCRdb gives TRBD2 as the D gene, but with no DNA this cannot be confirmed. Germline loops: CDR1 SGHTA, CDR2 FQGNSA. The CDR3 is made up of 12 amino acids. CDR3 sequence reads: CASRPGGNEQFF.